The 14 T cell receptor beta chains listed next were all sequenced from one sample in a study of T cell responses to AZD1222 COVID-19 vaccine. Only in-frame clones appear in the TCRdb table, and some are missing; sequencing was by immunoSEQ multiplex PCR. The sample lists 110,000 to 150,000 clones, about 92% occurring once. Sequenced material: peripheral blood, taken on day 0 of MenACWY control vaccination. These receptors originate from an adult in good health.

This clone was counted once. J is TRBJ2-1 and V is TRBV7-3, with 14 nucleotides matching TRBD2. V lost 5 bases to trimming and J lost 9 bases; unmatched junction nucleotides: 6. Germline CDR1 reads SGHTA; CDR2 reads FQGTGA. This CDR3 has 15 amino acids. In DNA, the CDR3 is TGTGCCAGCAGCAAAGGGGGACTAGCGGGGGCTGAGCAGTTCTTC. Translation gives CASSKGGLAGAEQFF.

This clone occurred once. This chain uses TRBV18 with TRBJ1-2; TRBD1 is a possible D gene (6 bases). Germline loops: CDR1 KGHSH, CDR2 LQKENI. V was clipped by 1 base and J by 2 bases, with 11 bases between them. The CDR3 totals 15 residues. In nucleotides, the CDR3 is TGTGCCAGCTCACCACTACATGACAGGAACTATGGCTACACCTTC. Residues: CASSPLHDRNYGYTF.

The chain recombines TRBV19 with TRBJ1-6; D gene ambiguous. The germline CDR1 and CDR2 sequences are LNHDA and SQIVND (reference sequence). The CDR3 has 15 residues. V gave up 8 bases and J gave up 8 bases, with 19 bases separating them. DNA of the CDR3: TGTGCCAGTCAGGTAACCTGGCTCGGGGATTCACCCCTCCACTTT. Protein sequence: CASQVTWLGDSPLHF.

This CDR3 reads CASSLDGFGRPQHF. CDR3 in DNA: TGTGCCAGCAGCTTAGATGGTTTCGGCAGACCCCAGCATTTT. This chain uses TRBV7-8 with TRBJ1-5; D uncertain. CDR1 is SGHVS, CDR2 FQNEAQ, per germline. The CDR3 is made up of 14 amino acids. The ends were cut back, 1 base at V and 10 bases at J, with 14 bases in the middle.

The CDR3 here is CASSFLGNPEAFF. Written as DNA, the CDR3 is TGTGCCAGCAGTTTTCTGGGTAATCCTGAAGCTTTCTTT. The J gene is TRBJ1-1, the V gene TRBV28; D remains unclear. Germline-derived CDR1 and CDR2 are MDHEN and SYDVKM. The V and J ends lost 3 bases and 6 bases respectively, with 11 bases between them. The CDR3 runs 13 residues.

The J gene is TRBJ2-3, the V gene TRBV7-9; no clear D gene. V shed 7 bases and J shed 2 bases, with 4 bases lying between them. Germline V CDR1 and CDR2: SEHNR, FQNEAQ (reference sequence). The length of the CDR3 is 11 residues. The CDR3 DNA follows: TGTGCCAGCATCGCCACAGATACGCAGTATTTT. It yields the protein CASIATDTQYF.

The chain joins TRBV7-2 to TRBJ1-5; 7 nucleotides align to TRBD1. Germline CDR1 SGHTA, CDR2 FQGNSA. V lost 8 bases to trimming and J lost 7 bases; unmatched junction nucleotides: 8. The CDR3 runs to 13 residues. The CDR3 sequence: CASGDRAGQPQHF. For the CDR3, the DNA is TGTGCCAGCGGCGACAGGGCGGGACAGCCCCAGCATTTT.

The chain carries TRBV27 and TRBJ1-5; D perhaps matches TRBD1 (5 bases). The CDR3 spans 13 residues. V was clipped by 5 bases and J by 4 bases, with 9 bases between them. In germline, CDR1 is MNHEY, CDR2 SMNVEV (reference sequence). In nucleotides, the CDR3 is TGTGCCAGCAGTCCGACAGTTAATCAGCCCCAGCATTTT. As protein: CASSPTVNQPQHF.

The rearrangement links TRBV19 to TRBJ2-1; D may match TRBD1 or TRBD2 (5 bases each). Between the trimmed V and J ends, which lost 5 bases and 7 bases, there was a span of 12 bases. This CDR3 region has 13 residues. Germline loops: CDR1 LNHDA, CDR2 SQIVND (reference sequence). This CDR3 reads CASSVREGNEQFF. The CDR3 DNA reads as TGTGCCAGTAGTGTCCGTGAGGGGAATGAGCAGTTCTTC. Using reference TRBV19 and TRBJ2-1 for the parts outside the CDR3, the full variable domain is DGGITQSPKYLFRKEGQNVTLSCEQNLNHDAMYWYRQDPGQGLRLIYYSQIVNDFQKGDIAEGYSVSREKKESFPLTVTSAQKNPTAFYLCASSVREGNEQFFGPGTRLTVL.

The chain carries TRBV7-2 and TRBJ1-2, with D maybe TRBD1 (5 bases). V dropped 3 bases and J dropped 6 bases, with 11 bases sitting between them. This CDR3 has 13 residues. CDR1 is SGHTA and CDR2 is FQGNSA in the germline V gene. CDR3 coding DNA: TGTGCCAGCAGCTTCCGCAGGGCAGATGGCTACACCTTC. This encodes CASSFRRADGYTF.

The V gene is TRBV30, the J gene TRBJ1-2; D might be TRBD1 (6 bases). The length of the CDR3 is 14 residues. V lost 0 bases to trimming and J lost 5 bases, with 13 bases between them. Per the germline V gene, CDR1 is GTSNPN and CDR2 is SVGIG (reference sequence). Here the CDR3 reads CAWSVSGGSYGYTF. The CDR3 DNA reads TGTGCCTGGAGTGTATCGGGGGGCTCGTATGGCTACACCTTC.

The V and J genes are TRBV6-5 and TRBJ2-3; tentative D call: TRBD1 (6 bases). In germline, CDR1 is MNHEY, CDR2 SVGAGI. With 0 bases removed from V and 3 bases from J, the gap between germline ends came to 13 bases. This CDR3 spans 16 amino acids. In DNA, the CDR3 is TGTGCCAGCAGTTACTCTTGGACAGAGCGGACAGATACGCAGTATTTT. This codes for CASSYSWTERTDTQYF.

The J gene is TRBJ1-2, the V gene TRBV5-5, with D tentatively TRBD1 (5 bases). In germline, CDR1 is SGHKS, CDR2 YYEKEE (reference sequence). Trimming cost V 0 bases and J 3 bases, with 12 bases left between them. This CDR3 region has 15 residues. The CDR3 region has the DNA TGTGCCAGCAGCTTGGCCGGAGGACAATACTATGGCTACACCTTC. The encoded protein is CASSLAGGQYYGYTF.

Here the CDR3 reads CASSLAGARPQHF. Here the CDR3 DNA reads TGTGCCAGCAGCTTGGCAGGGGCTCGGCCCCAGCATTTT. V usage is TRBV5-4 and J usage is TRBJ1-5; TRBD1 is a possible D gene (6 bases). V was clipped by 0 bases and J by 9 bases, with 10 bases between them. CDR3 size: 13 residues. Germline V gene data show CDR1 as SGHNT and CDR2 as YYREEE (reference sequence).